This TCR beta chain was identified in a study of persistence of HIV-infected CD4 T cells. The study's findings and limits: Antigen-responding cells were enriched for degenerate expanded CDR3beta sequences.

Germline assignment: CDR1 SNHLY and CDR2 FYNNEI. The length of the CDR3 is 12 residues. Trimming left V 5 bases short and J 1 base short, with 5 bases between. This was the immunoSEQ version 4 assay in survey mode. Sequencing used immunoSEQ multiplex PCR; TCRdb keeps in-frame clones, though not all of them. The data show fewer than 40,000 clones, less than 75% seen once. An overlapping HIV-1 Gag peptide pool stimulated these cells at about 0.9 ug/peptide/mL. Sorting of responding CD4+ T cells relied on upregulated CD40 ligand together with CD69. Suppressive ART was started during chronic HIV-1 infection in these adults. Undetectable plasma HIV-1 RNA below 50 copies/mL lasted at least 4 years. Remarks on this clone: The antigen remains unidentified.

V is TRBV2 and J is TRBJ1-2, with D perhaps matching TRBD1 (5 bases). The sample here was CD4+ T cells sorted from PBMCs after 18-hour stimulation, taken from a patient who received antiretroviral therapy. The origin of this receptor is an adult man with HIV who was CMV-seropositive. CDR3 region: CASSRGNYGYTF. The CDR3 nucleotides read TGTGCCAGCAGTAGGGGTAACTATGGCTACACCTTC.